This TCR beta chain was retrieved from a study of graft-versus-host responses after intestinal transplantation. Assay used: immunoSEQ multiplex PCR; TCRdb lists only in-frame clones, some missing. In the table there are roughly 46,000 clones, roughly 91% of which are singletons. From germline, CDR1 is MRHNA and CDR2 SNTAGT. The V end was cut by 3 bases, the J end by 2 bases, with 7 bases between. The CDR3 consists of 13 residues. This receptor was identified in a human patient who received an intestinal transplant, so some T cells may come from the graft donor. The specimen comprised PBMCs, sampled around 790 days after a first intestinal transplant, on the day of a second. This chain joins TRBV6-4 and TRBJ1-2; D remains ambiguous. The CDR3 DNA reads TGTGCCAGCAGTGAATCGGGGAACTATGGCTACACCTTC. Its protein product is CASSESGNYGYTF.